The rows below give T cell receptor beta chains drawn from one sample of a study of cytomegalovirus exposure and HLA in healthy donors. Profiling relied on immunoSEQ multiplex PCR, and the TCRdb table lists in-frame clones only, not all of them. The data contain over 150,000 clones, 77% of them singletons. Sequencing used PBMCs. The receptors were sampled from a middle-aged woman in good health and CMV-seropositive. CDR3s include the opening cysteine and the closing phenylalanine or tryptophan. A D gene is named only where the DNA matches it firmly. For some rows the clone size is stated as once, few or many, or as a class when expanded; others skip it.

cdr3_aa	cdr3_nt	d_call	j_call	v_call	clone_size
CASSLPRTGGTEAFF	TGCGCCAGCAGCTTGCCGAGGACAGGGGGCACTGAAGCTTTCTTT	TRBD1	TRBJ1-1	TRBV5-1	.
CASSYSAQGAYGYTF	TGTGCCAGCAGTTACTCGGCACAGGGGGCCTATGGCTACACCTTC	TRBD1	TRBJ1-2	TRBV6-5	.
CASSTSTGDGYTF	TGTGCCAGCAGCACCTCGACAGGGGATGGCTACACCTTC	TRBD1	TRBJ1-2	TRBV9	.
CASSHWSGDTEAFF	TGTGCCAGCAGCCATTGGTCGGGGGACACTGAAGCTTTCTTT	.	TRBJ1-1	TRBV7-6	.
CASSLSMNTEAFF	TGTGCCAGCAGCTTGTCTATGAACACTGAAGCTTTCTTT	.	TRBJ1-1	TRBV5-6	.
CASSQWTGEETQYF	TGTGCCAGCAGCCAATGGACAGGGGAGGAGACCCAGTACTTC	TRBD1	TRBJ2-5	TRBV16	.
CASSPGPSSTDTQYF	TGTGCCAGCAGTCCAGGTCCCTCTAGCACAGATACGCAGTATTTT	.	TRBJ2-3	TRBV6-1	.
CASSPPNSQETQYF	TGTGCCAGCTCACCACCGAACAGCCAAGAGACCCAGTACTTC	.	TRBJ2-5	TRBV18	.
CASSNRTQRAYNEQFF	TGTGCCAGCAGCAACCGGACTCAGCGGGCCTACAATGAGCAGTTCTTC	.	TRBJ2-1	TRBV9	.
CASSLERGNYGYTF	TGCGCCAGCAGCCTCGAACGAGGGAACTATGGCTACACCTTC	.	TRBJ1-2	TRBV4-3	.
CASSLGTERDTQYF	TGTGCCAGCAGCTTAGGGACCGAGCGGGATACGCAGTATTTT	.	TRBJ2-3	TRBV7-6	.
CASSLVSRTGMEAFF	TGTGCCAGCAGCTTAGTTTCCCGGACAGGTATGGAAGCTTTCTTT	TRBD1	TRBJ1-1	TRBV7-2	.
CASSWRGGYTF	TGTGCCAGCAGTTGGAGGGGTGGCTACACCTTC	.	TRBJ1-2	TRBV28	.
CASSLLVGGNTEAFF	TGTGCCAGCAGTTTATTGGTAGGGGGGAACACTGAAGCTTTCTTT	.	TRBJ1-1	TRBV27	.
CASRRDSATNEKLFF	TGTGCCAGCAGAAGAGACAGTGCAACTAATGAAAAACTGTTTTTT	.	TRBJ1-4	TRBV28	once
CASSEDLWDSYEQYF	TGTGCCAGCAGTGAGGACCTATGGGACTCCTACGAGCAGTACTTC	.	TRBJ2-7	TRBV2	.
CASSQGQGAGGTEAFF	TGTGCCAGCAGCCAGGGACAGGGGGCCGGAGGCACTGAAGCTTTCTTT	TRBD1	TRBJ1-1	TRBV7-9	.
CASSLYASPTPQEAFF	TGTGCCAGCAGTTTATATGCCTCCCCTACTCCACAGGAAGCTTTCTTT	.	TRBJ1-1	TRBV28	.
CASSLNGQPQHF	TGTGCCAGCAGCTTAAACGGGCAGCCCCAGCATTTT	.	TRBJ1-5	TRBV7-9	.
CASSSPSGGDTQYF	TGTGCCAGCAGCTCCCCTAGCGGGGGAGATACGCAGTATTTT	TRBD2	TRBJ2-3	TRBV7-8	few
CASSEAVGSSYEQYF	TGTGCCAGCAGTGAAGCAGTAGGGAGCTCCTACGAGCAGTACTTC	.	TRBJ2-7	TRBV6-1	few
CASSRGRGGGETQYF	TGCGCCAGCAGCCGAGGGCGGGGGGGAGGAGAGACCCAGTACTTC	TRBD2	TRBJ2-5	TRBV4-3	.
CASSPWTGRGNEQYF	TGCGCCAGCAGCCCCTGGACAGGGCGAGGGAACGAGCAGTACTTC	TRBD1	TRBJ2-7	TRBV4-3	.
CASSIRRGRGTNEKLFF	TGTGCCAGTAGTATAAGGAGGGGGCGCGGGACTAATGAAAAACTGTTTTTT	TRBD1	TRBJ1-4	TRBV19	.
CASSLQANTGELFF	TGTGCCAGCAGCCTGCAGGCGAACACCGGGGAGCTGTTTTTT	.	TRBJ2-2	TRBV5-5	.
CASSPTASGNTIYF	TGTGCCAGCAGCCCGACAGCCTCTGGAAACACCATATATTTT	.	TRBJ1-3	TRBV11-2	.
CASSYSSRAGFEQYF	TGTGCCAGCAGTTACTCGAGCAGGGCAGGATTCGAGCAGTACTTC	.	TRBJ2-7	TRBV6-5	.
CASRPGRTGGTDTQYF	TGCGCCAGCAGACCCGGCCGGACAGGAGGCACAGATACGCAGTATTTT	TRBD1	TRBJ2-3	TRBV5-1	.
CASSWGTSASTDTQYF	TGCGCCAGCAGCTGGGGGACTAGCGCGAGCACAGATACGCAGTATTTT	TRBD2	TRBJ2-3	TRBV5-1	.
CASSSPRYAGTEIYGYTF	TGTGCCAGTAGTTCTCCTAGGTACGCCGGGACAGAGATCTATGGCTACACCTTC	TRBD1	TRBJ1-2	TRBV19	.
CASSVGQGSSPLHF	TGTGCCAGCAGCGTCGGACAGGGTTCCTCACCCCTCCACTTT	TRBD1	TRBJ1-6	TRBV5-4	.
CASSQGLAGVGSYEQYF	TGCGCCAGCAGCCAGGGACTAGCGGGAGTGGGGTCCTACGAGCAGTACTTC	TRBD2	TRBJ2-7	TRBV4-1	.
CASSSVNENEKLFF	TGTGCCAGCAGCTCTGTCAACGAGAATGAAAAACTGTTTTTT	.	TRBJ1-4	TRBV7-9	.
CAWTPGQGASKFF	TGTGCCTGGACCCCGGGACAGGGGGCTAGTAAGTTCTTC	TRBD1	TRBJ2-1	TRBV30	.
CASSERARLPGSEQYF	TGTGCCAGCAGCGAGAGGGCCCGACTTCCGGGATCCGAGCAGTACTTC	.	TRBJ2-7	TRBV2	.
CASSPPAPGSVTEAFF	TGTGCCAGCTCACCACCTGCTCCAGGGTCAGTCACTGAAGCTTTCTTT	.	TRBJ1-1	TRBV18	.
CASSYSPGDGYNEQFF	TGTGCCAGCAGTTACTCTCCGGGTGACGGTTACAATGAGCAGTTCTTC	.	TRBJ2-1	TRBV6-6	.
CASSQGTSGASTDTQYF	TGCGCCAGCAGCCAAGGGACTAGCGGGGCTAGCACAGATACGCAGTATTTT	TRBD2	TRBJ2-3	TRBV4-3	.
CASSLPGGPVGYTF	TGTGCCAGCAGCTTGCCCGGGGGGCCGGTGGGCTACACCTTC	.	TRBJ1-2	TRBV5-6	.
CASGGSGNTEAFF	TGTGCTAGTGGGGGTAGCGGGAACACTGAAGCTTTCTTT	.	TRBJ1-1	TRBV12-5	few
CASGAGGQETQYF	TGTGCCAGCGGGGCGGGGGGCCAGGAGACCCAGTACTTC	TRBD2	TRBJ2-5	TRBV9	.
CASSLKGDRLYGYTF	TGTGCCAGCAGTTTAAAGGGGGACAGGCTCTATGGCTACACCTTC	TRBD1	TRBJ1-2	TRBV28	.
CASSQEGRVGNQPQHF	TGCGCCAGCAGCCAAGAGGGGAGGGTTGGCAATCAGCCCCAGCATTTT	.	TRBJ1-5	TRBV4-1	few
CASSTDRGSYGYTF	TGCGCCAGCAGCACGGACAGGGGAAGCTATGGCTACACCTTC	TRBD1	TRBJ1-2	TRBV5-1	.
CASSLGNPWELSNQPQHF	TGTGCCAGCAGCTTAGGTAACCCTTGGGAGTTAAGCAATCAGCCCCAGCATTTT	.	TRBJ1-5	TRBV7-9	.
CASSQEVSYEQYF	TGTGCCAGCAGCCAAGAAGTCAGCTACGAGCAGTACTTC	.	TRBJ2-7	TRBV14	.
CASSGGLKGSETQYF	TGTGCCAGCAGCGGGGGACTCAAGGGTTCAGAGACCCAGTACTTC	.	TRBJ2-5	TRBV5-4	.
CASGLVLWGPGNQPQHF	TGTGCTAGTGGTTTGGTACTCTGGGGGCCTGGGAATCAGCCCCAGCATTTT	.	TRBJ1-5	TRBV12-5	.
CASSVKGGDIQYF	TGTGCCAGCAGTGTAAAAGGGGGAGACATTCAGTACTTC	.	TRBJ2-4	TRBV2	.
CASSIDLRGTNSPLHF	TGTGCCAGTAGTATAGACCTACGGGGAACTAATTCACCCCTCCACTTT	.	TRBJ1-6	TRBV19	.
CASAYGTGGFEQYF	TGTGCCAGCGCCTACGGGACAGGGGGTTTCGAGCAGTACTTC	TRBD1	TRBJ2-7	TRBV6-5	.
CAWRERPFEGQNTEAFF	TGTGCCTGGAGAGAGAGGCCTTTCGAGGGCCAGAACACTGAAGCTTTCTTT	.	TRBJ1-1	TRBV30	.
CASSLGQGELDTQYF	TGTGCCAGCAGTTTAGGGCAGGGGGAGTTAGATACGCAGTATTTT	TRBD1	TRBJ2-3	TRBV27	.
CASSLYRGRSQETQYF	TGTGCCAGCAGCTTATACAGGGGGAGATCCCAAGAGACCCAGTACTTC	TRBD1	TRBJ2-5	TRBV11-3	.
CASSLVSQRGGPTYEQYF	TGTGCCAGCAGCTTAGTCTCCCAGCGCGGGGGCCCAACCTACGAGCAGTACTTC	.	TRBJ2-7	TRBV11-2	.
CATSPGRGSYNEQFF	TGTGCCACCAGCCCCGGAAGGGGGTCCTACAATGAGCAGTTCTTC	.	TRBJ2-1	TRBV15	.
CASSDGQGTGYTF	TGCGCCAGCAGCGACGGACAGGGGACAGGCTACACCTTC	TRBD1	TRBJ1-2	TRBV10-2	few
CASSQVTGGWGNEQFF	TGTGCCAGCAGCCAAGTGACGGGAGGGTGGGGGAATGAGCAGTTCTTC	TRBD2	TRBJ2-1	TRBV4-2	.
CASSSTRTTVQETQYF	TGTGCCAGCAGCTCAACTAGAACTACCGTACAAGAGACCCAGTACTTC	.	TRBJ2-5	TRBV7-9	.
CSVAGGATDTQYF	TGCAGCGTTGCCGGGGGGGCAACAGATACGCAGTATTTT	TRBD2	TRBJ2-3	TRBV29-1	.